The 5 T cell receptor beta chains reported below all come from one sample, sequenced in a study of regulatory T cells in long-lasting Graves disease. Time point reported: newly diagnosed GD, antithyroid drugs for less than 3 months. From PBMCs, RNA was extracted and then used to make the TCR library. According to the study, TCR beta libraries were built with iRepertoire HTBI primers and CDR3-region Arm-PCR. TCRdb redid the calling of the multiplex PCR reads with MiXCR, one entry per CDR3 protein. The sample has some 500,000 distinct CDR3 sequences, 13% seen once. These data were also reused for a study on T cells in Graves' hyperthyroidism and ophthalmopathy.

The source was peripheral blood mononuclear cells (PBMCs), collected at new diagnosis, from a patient treated with antithyroid drugs. These receptors all stem from a man under 40 with Graves disease.

A note on this clonotype: A much larger clone lies a single base off, so this may be a read error. The chain recombines TRBV20-1 with TRBJ2-3, with TRBD2 matching over 9 bases. Germline CDR1 reads DFQATT; CDR2 reads SNEGSKA (reference sequence). After removal of 1 base from V and 2 bases from J, the junction contained 7 bases not matched to a gene. There are 16 residues in the CDR3. In DNA form, the CDR3 reads TGCAGTGCTAGAGGGTCTAGCGGGATAAACACAGATACGCAGTATTTT. Translation: CSARGSSGINTDTQYF.

This clonotype has only a few counts. This chain uses TRBV20-1 with TRBJ1-2; no clear D. Trimming took 5 bases from V and 0 from J, leaving 10 bases between them. Germline lookup yields CDR1 DFQATT and CDR2 SNEGSKA (reference sequence). The CDR3 spans 13 residues. CDR3 region: CSAPDSANYGYTF. CDR3 bases: TGCAGTGCTCCGGACTCGGCTAACTATGGCTACACCTTC.

This clonotype was detected many times. CDR3 residues: CASSPGLAQEQYF. The DNA of the CDR3 is TGCGCCAGCAGCCCAGGACTAGCTCAAGAGCAGTACTTC. V gene TRBV5-1 combines with J gene TRBJ2-7; 8 nucleotides match TRBD2. Germline loops: CDR1 SGHRS, CDR2 YFSETQ. The CDR3 is 13 amino acids. V lost 4 bases and J lost 7; bases outside the gene matches: 7.

This clonotype was seen ten or more times. The chain is built from TRBV20-1 and TRBJ2-3, with TRBD2 identical over 9 bases. Germline CDR1 DFQATT, CDR2 SNEGSKA (reference sequence). CDR3 length: 14 residues. V dropped 3 bases and J dropped 3; count of bases not matched to a gene: 4. CDR3 DNA sequence: TGCAGTGCTAGTAGCGGGAGTTCGACAGATACGCAGTATTTT. Translation: CSASSGSSTDTQYF.

This clonotype showed up just a few times. This may be a read error, as it is one base from a much larger clone. V gene TRBV24-1 combines with J gene TRBJ2-1; TRBD1 aligns across 9 bases. CDR3 length: 15 residues. Germline V CDR1 and CDR2: KGHDR, SFDVKD. The CDR3 is CATNPGTGSYSEQFF. The CDR3 region has the DNA TGTGCCACCAACCCAGGGACAGGGAGTTACAGTGAGCAGTTCTTC.